This record covers a single T cell receptor beta chain. The sample originates from a study of blood T cell repertoires in COVID-19. Study-wide context: Specimens from acute and convalescent COVID-19 originated in the United States, Italy and Spain. T cells, B-cell-depleted T cells, or PBMCs supplied cDNA or gDNA.

This table comes from immunoSEQ multiplex PCR, and its TCRdb copy is limited to in-frame clones, with some not included. The profile shows about 50,000 clones, roughly 86% of them singletons. From germline, CDR1 is PRHDT and CDR2 FYEKMQ (reference sequence). The CDR3 covers 16 residues. The V and J ends lost 5 bases and 6 bases, in that order; junction bases with no gene match: 11. The source is a woman in her sixties or seventies with acute or convalescent COVID-19. This chain joins TRBV13 and TRBJ2-1; 9 nucleotides line up with TRBD2. The sample was peripheral blood. CDR3 sequence: CASSDGLASFRNEQFF. The CDR3 DNA sequence: TGTGCCAGCAGCGACGGACTAGCGAGCTTTCGCAATGAGCAGTTCTTC. Variable domain in full (rest from reference TRBV13 and TRBJ2-1): AAGVIQSPRHLIKEKRETATLKCYPIPRHDTVYWYQQGPGQDPQFLISFYEKMQSDKGSIPDRFSAQQFSDYHSELNMSSLELGDSALYFCASSDGLASFRNEQFFGPGTRLTVL.